This TCR beta chain was captured by sequencing in a study of immune cell composition in non-small cell lung cancer. The overall study: Histologic subtype was mainly adenocarcinoma or squamous cell carcinoma. Study outcomes and limitations: Tumour-associated clones >0.5% occurred in approximately 32% of adenocarcinomas, under 85% of squamous.

Germline V CDR1 and CDR2: MNHGY, SVAAGI. The CDR3 extends over 15 amino acids. V shed 6 bases, J shed 0 bases, and the junction held 5 bases outside the gene matches. Notes on this clone: Its matching antigen is unknown.

Sequencing was performed with immunoSEQ multiplex PCR; in TCRdb, only in-frame clones are kept and a portion is missing. The repertoire has more than 15,000 clones, around 80% of them found once; the top ten carry about 9.5%. The normal lung sample lay at least 3 cm, and maximally far, from the tumour. Another study also made use of these data, one on CD4 T cells in lung cancer.

This chain links TRBV6-9 with TRBJ1-5; 7 bases match TRBD1. The sequenced material came from non-adjacent lung tissue. This receptor was taken from a human donor with non-small cell lung cancer. CDR3 DNA: TGTGCCAGCAGAAGACAGGGAGGTAGCAATCAGCCCCAGCATTTT. Amino acids: CASRRQGGSNQPQHF.